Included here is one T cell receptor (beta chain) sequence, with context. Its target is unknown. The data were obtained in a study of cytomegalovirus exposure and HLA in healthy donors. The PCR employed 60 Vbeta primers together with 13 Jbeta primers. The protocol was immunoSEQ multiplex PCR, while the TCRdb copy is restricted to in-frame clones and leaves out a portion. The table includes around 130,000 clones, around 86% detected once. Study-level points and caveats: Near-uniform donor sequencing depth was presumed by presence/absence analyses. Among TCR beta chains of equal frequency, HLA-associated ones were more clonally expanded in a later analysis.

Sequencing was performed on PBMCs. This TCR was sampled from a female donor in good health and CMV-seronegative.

In nucleotides, the CDR3 is TGTGCCAGCAGCGGGGCGGGTAAGAGGAACACCATATATTTT. Translating gives CASSGAGKRNTIYF. The rearrangement uses TRBV19 and TRBJ1-3; possible D gene TRBD1, 5 bases. Germline CDR1 reads LNHDA; CDR2 reads SQIVND (reference sequence). V lost 9 bases and J lost 7, with 19 bases in between. The CDR3 spans 14 residues. The full variable domain, with the rest looked up from reference TRBV19 and TRBJ1-3, is DGGITQSPKYLFRKEGQNVTLSCEQNLNHDAMYWYRQDPGQGLRLIYYSQIVNDFQKGDIAEGYSVSREKKESFPLTVTSAQKNPTAFYLCASSGAGKRNTIYFGEGSWLTVV.